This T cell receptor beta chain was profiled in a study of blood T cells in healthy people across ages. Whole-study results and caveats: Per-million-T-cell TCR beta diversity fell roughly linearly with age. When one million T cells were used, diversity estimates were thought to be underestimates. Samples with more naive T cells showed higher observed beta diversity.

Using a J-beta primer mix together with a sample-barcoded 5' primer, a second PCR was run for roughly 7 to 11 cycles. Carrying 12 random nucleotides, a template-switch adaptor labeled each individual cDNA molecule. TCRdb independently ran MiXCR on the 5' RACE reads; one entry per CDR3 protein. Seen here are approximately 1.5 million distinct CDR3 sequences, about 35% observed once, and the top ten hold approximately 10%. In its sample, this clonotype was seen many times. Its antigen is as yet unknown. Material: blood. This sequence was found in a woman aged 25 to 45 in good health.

CDR3 residues: CASSYSSGGVYSAQYF. The CDR3 nucleotides are TGTGCCAGCAGTTACTCGTCAGGGGGCGTTTATTCTGCGCAGTATTTT. This chain links TRBV6-5 with TRBJ2-3, with 8 nucleotides matching TRBD1. Looked up from germline, CDR1 is MNHEY and CDR2 is SVGAGI. The CDR3 length is 16 residues. J gave up 10 bases and V 0 bases, and 12 bases lay outside the gene matches.